The count of the clone carrying this TCR beta chain is one. In the original analysis: How many nucleated cells were present was estimated from reference gene primer amplification. Repertoires were generated with immunoSEQ multiplex PCR, while TCRdb's copy carries only in-frame clones and drops some. Clonal size and the V and J genes are those of that table, whereas D and trimming came from the DNA. The repertoire has about 290,000 clones, just under 85% of them found once; the top ten carry about 4%. The CDR3 totals 14 residues. CDR1 and CDR2 from the germline V gene are SEHNR and FQNEAQ (reference sequence). V dropped 2 bases and J dropped 4 bases, with 11 bases sitting between them. The sample comes from a study of blood T cell repertoires in COVID-19. Study at large: There were acute and convalescent COVID-19 samples, and they came from the United States, Italy and Spain. PBMCs, B-cell-depleted T cells, or T cells provided the cDNA or gDNA that made up the material.

V and J are TRBV7-9 and TRBJ1-1; D gene uncertain. The sequence was obtained from a woman aged 50 to 60 with active or convalescent COVID-19. Specimen: peripheral blood. Written as DNA, the CDR3 is TGTGCCAGCAGCTTAAGTCGGGTCGGCACTGAAGCTTTCTTT. This gives the protein CASSLSRVGTEAFF. Full variable domain (missing parts from reference TRBV7-9 and TRBJ1-1): DTGVSQNPRHKITKRGQNVTFRCDPISEHNRLYWYRQTLGQGPEFLTYFQNEAQLEKSRLLSDRFSAERPKGSFSTLEIQRTEQGDSAMYLCASSLSRVGTEAFFGQGTRLTVV.